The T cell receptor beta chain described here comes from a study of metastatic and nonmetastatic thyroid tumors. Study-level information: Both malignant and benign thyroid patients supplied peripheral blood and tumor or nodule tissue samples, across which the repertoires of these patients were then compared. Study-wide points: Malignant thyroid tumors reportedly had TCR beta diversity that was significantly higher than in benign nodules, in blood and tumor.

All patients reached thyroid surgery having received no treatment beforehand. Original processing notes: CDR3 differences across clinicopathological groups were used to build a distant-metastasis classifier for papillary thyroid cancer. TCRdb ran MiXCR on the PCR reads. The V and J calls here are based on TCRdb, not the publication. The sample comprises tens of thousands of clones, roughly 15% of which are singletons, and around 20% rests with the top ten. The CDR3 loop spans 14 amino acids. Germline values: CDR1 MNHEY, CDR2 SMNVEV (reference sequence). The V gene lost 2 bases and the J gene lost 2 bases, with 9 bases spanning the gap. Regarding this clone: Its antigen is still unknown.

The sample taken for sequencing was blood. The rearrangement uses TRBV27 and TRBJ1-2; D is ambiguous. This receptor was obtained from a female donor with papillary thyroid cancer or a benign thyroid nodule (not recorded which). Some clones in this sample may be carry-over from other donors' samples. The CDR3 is CASSLRGMNYGYTF. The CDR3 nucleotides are TGTGCCAGCAGTTTAAGAGGGATGAACTATGGCTACACCTTC.